The T cell receptor (beta chain) described here comes from a study of patients and donors after allogeneic stem cell transplantation. The CDR3 is made up of 12 amino acids. V was pared by 4 bases and J by 5 bases, with 6 bases between. Germline V CDR1 and CDR2: SGHRS, YFSETQ. Each CDR3 protein gets one entry after TCRdb re-called the RT-PCR reads with MiXCR. The table lists about a million distinct CDR3 sequences, 15% to 20% of them singletons, with roughly 6.4% in the top ten. There are many counts of this clonotype. Sequencing used blood, either unsorted or a sorted T cell fraction (not recorded which). The source is a human donor who was either an allogeneic HSCT recipient or a stem cell or donor lymphocyte infusion donor (not recorded which). It is not recorded whose cells these are; they may come from a transplant donor. The rearrangement links TRBV5-1 to TRBJ2-2; D ambiguous. CDR3 DNA: TGCGCCAGCAGCCTACCGACCGGGGAGCTGTTTTTT. It translates to CASSLPTGELFF.